A selection of T cell receptor beta chains follows, all from one sample in a study of T-cell memory formation after mild COVID-19. TCRdb re-derived calls from the 5' RACE reads in MiXCR, one entry per CDR3 protein. The sample holds more than 100,000 distinct CDR3 sequences, approximately 5.9% seen once. Material: PBMCs or a T cell subset sorted from them (not recorded which). These receptors were taken from an adult woman who had mild COVID-19 (a few samples of this study predate the infection). Cell type and time point are not known. Both conserved end residues are part of each CDR3. The order of the fields is clone size, D gene, J gene, V gene, CDR3 protein, CDR3 DNA. A D gene is named only where the DNA matches it firmly. The listing skips clone size in some rows; elsewhere it reads once, few, many or a size class.

abundance: many; d_gene: .; j_gene: TRBJ1-1; v_gene: TRBV29-1; CDR3aa: CSVGEGGTEAFF; CDR3nt: TGCAGCGTTGGGGAGGGTGGCACTGAAGCTTTCTTT
abundance: few; d_gene: .; j_gene: TRBJ2-1; v_gene: TRBV11-3; CDR3aa: CASSLGGAEPYNEQFF; CDR3nt: TGTGCCAGCAGCTTAGGTGGAGCGGAGCCGTACAATGAGCAGTTCTTC
abundance: .; d_gene: TRBD2; j_gene: TRBJ2-1; v_gene: TRBV24-1; CDR3aa: CATSVAGGGTIF; CDR3nt: TGTGCCACCAGTGTGGCGGGGGGAGGCACGATCTTC
abundance: few; d_gene: .; j_gene: TRBJ2-7; v_gene: TRBV12-3/TRBV12-4; CDR3aa: CASSSIGSSYEQYF; CDR3nt: TGTGCCAGCAGCTCGATTGGGAGCTCCTACGAGCAGTACTTC
abundance: many; d_gene: TRBD2; j_gene: TRBJ2-2; v_gene: TRBV20-1; CDR3aa: CSARTSGRTGELFF; CDR3nt: TGCAGTGCTAGAACGAGCGGGAGAACCGGGGAGCTGTTTTTT
abundance: few; d_gene: .; j_gene: TRBJ1-2; v_gene: TRBV12-3/TRBV12-4; CDR3aa: CASSFTGRDSYTF; CDR3nt: TGTGCCAGCAGTTTCACAGGGCGAGACAGCTACACCTTC
abundance: many; d_gene: TRBD2; j_gene: TRBJ2-1; v_gene: TRBV4-3; CDR3aa: CASSLLAGGPAINEQFF; CDR3nt: TGCGCCAGCAGTTTGCTAGCGGGAGGCCCGGCGATTAATGAGCAGTTCTTC
abundance: .; d_gene: .; j_gene: TRBJ2-1; v_gene: TRBV5-1; CDR3aa: CASSLMGPASNEQFF; CDR3nt: TGCGCCAGCAGCTTAATGGGCCCCGCCTCCAATGAGCAGTTCTTC
abundance: many; d_gene: .; j_gene: TRBJ1-1; v_gene: TRBV11-2; CDR3aa: CASSFSRGTEAFF; CDR3nt: TGTGCCAGCAGCTTTTCACGTGGCACTGAAGCTTTCTTT
abundance: .; d_gene: TRBD1; j_gene: TRBJ2-2; v_gene: TRBV5-5; CDR3aa: CASNSQGVTGELFF; CDR3nt: TGTGCCAGCAACTCACAGGGGGTGACCGGGGAGCTGTTTTTT
abundance: few; d_gene: .; j_gene: TRBJ2-7; v_gene: TRBV3-1; CDR3aa: CASRHGTSYEQYF; CDR3nt: TGTGCCAGCAGACATGGGACATCCTACGAGCAGTACTTC
abundance: many; d_gene: .; j_gene: TRBJ2-2; v_gene: TRBV7-2; CDR3aa: CASSLRHLRNTGELFF; CDR3nt: TGTGCCAGCAGCCTCCGACATCTTAGGAACACCGGGGAGCTGTTTTTT
abundance: many; d_gene: .; j_gene: TRBJ2-4; v_gene: TRBV27; CDR3aa: CASSAGTRNIQYF; CDR3nt: TGTGCCAGCAGTGCCGGGACTCGAAACATTCAGTACTTC
abundance: many; d_gene: .; j_gene: TRBJ2-1; v_gene: TRBV11-3; CDR3aa: CASSLVTSGDEQFF; CDR3nt: TGTGCCAGCAGCCTCGTGACTAGTGGGGATGAGCAGTTCTTC
abundance: few; d_gene: .; j_gene: TRBJ2-5; v_gene: TRBV24-1; CDR3aa: CATGQGETQYF; CDR3nt: TGTGCCACCGGGCAGGGGGAGACCCAGTACTTC
abundance: few; d_gene: .; j_gene: TRBJ1-2; v_gene: TRBV12-3/TRBV12-4; CDR3aa: CASSFQGSGLNYGYTF; CDR3nt: TGTGCCAGCAGTTTTCAGGGTTCGGGGCTCAACTATGGCTACACCTTC
abundance: many; d_gene: TRBD2; j_gene: TRBJ2-3; v_gene: TRBV24-1; CDR3aa: CATSDPGLAGGSTDTQYF; CDR3nt: TGTGCCACCAGTGATCCAGGACTAGCGGGAGGATCCACAGATACGCAGTATTTT
abundance: .; d_gene: TRBD1; j_gene: TRBJ1-2; v_gene: TRBV24-1; CDR3aa: CATDSGQDYGYTF; CDR3nt: TGTGCCACCGACTCGGGACAGGACTATGGCTACACCTTC
abundance: .; d_gene: .; j_gene: TRBJ2-3; v_gene: TRBV21-1; CDR3aa: CASFFLLGEVGTDTQYF; CDR3nt: TGTGCCAGCTTCTTCCTGCTAGGAGAAGTTGGCACAGATACGCAGTATTTT
abundance: few; d_gene: .; j_gene: TRBJ2-3; v_gene: TRBV7-2; CDR3aa: CASSLRVGGLSTDTQYF; CDR3nt: TGTGCCAGCAGCTTAAGGGTCGGGGGACTTAGCACAGATACGCAGTATTTT
abundance: many; d_gene: .; j_gene: TRBJ2-1; v_gene: TRBV30; CDR3aa: CAWSGLVSYNEQFF; CDR3nt: TGTGCCTGGAGTGGACTAGTATCCTACAATGAGCAGTTCTTC
abundance: few; d_gene: .; j_gene: TRBJ2-2; v_gene: TRBV20-1; CDR3aa: CSARRPGELFF; CDR3nt: TGCAGTGCTAGAAGGCCCGGGGAGCTGTTTTTT
abundance: .; d_gene: .; j_gene: TRBJ2-7; v_gene: TRBV11-3; CDR3aa: CASSRGHGYEQYF; CDR3nt: TGTGCCAGCAGCCGAGGACACGGCTACGAGCAGTACTTC
abundance: many; d_gene: .; j_gene: TRBJ1-1; v_gene: TRBV6-5; CDR3aa: CASSRRGNTEAFF; CDR3nt: TGTGCCAGCAGCCGCCGGGGGAACACTGAAGCTTTCTTT
abundance: many; d_gene: .; j_gene: TRBJ2-3; v_gene: TRBV4-2; CDR3aa: CASSRYRASDTQYF; CDR3nt: TGTGCCAGCAGCCGGTACCGAGCCTCCGATACGCAGTATTTT
abundance: .; d_gene: TRBD2; j_gene: TRBJ2-3; v_gene: TRBV7-9; CDR3aa: CASSSMTSGGTDTQYF; CDR3nt: TGTGCCAGCAGCTCCATGACTAGCGGGGGCACAGATACGCAGTATTTT
abundance: few; d_gene: .; j_gene: TRBJ2-1; v_gene: TRBV7-2; CDR3aa: CASSQTGPVRNEQFF; CDR3nt: TGTGCCAGCAGCCAAACAGGGCCGGTAAGGAATGAGCAGTTCTTC
abundance: few; d_gene: TRBD1; j_gene: TRBJ1-2; v_gene: TRBV20-1; CDR3aa: CSAKDRGHGYTF; CDR3nt: TGCAGTGCTAAGGACAGGGGGCATGGCTACACCTTC
abundance: few; d_gene: .; j_gene: TRBJ2-7; v_gene: TRBV5-5; CDR3aa: CASSLTPTSGGEQYF; CDR3nt: TGTGCCAGCAGCTTAACCCCGACTAGTGGGGGCGAGCAGTACTTC
abundance: many; d_gene: TRBD1; j_gene: TRBJ1-1; v_gene: TRBV9; CDR3aa: CASSVVIGQGANTEAFF; CDR3nt: TGTGCCAGCAGCGTAGTAATCGGACAGGGGGCGAACACTGAAGCTTTCTTT
abundance: .; d_gene: .; j_gene: TRBJ1-6; v_gene: TRBV9; CDR3aa: CASSVGGGGNSPLHF; CDR3nt: TGTGCCAGCAGCGTCGGTGGGGGGGGGAATTCACCCCTCCACTTT
abundance: .; d_gene: TRBD2; j_gene: TRBJ2-7; v_gene: TRBV12-3/TRBV12-4; CDR3aa: CASIAGGGAGTSSYEQYF; CDR3nt: TGTGCCAGCATCGCTGGGGGAGGGGCCGGGACTAGCTCCTACGAGCAGTACTTC
abundance: .; d_gene: .; j_gene: TRBJ1-5; v_gene: TRBV12-3/TRBV12-4; CDR3aa: CASKGYSNQPQHF; CDR3nt: TGTGCCAGCAAAGGGTATAGCAATCAGCCCCAGCATTTT